This T cell receptor (beta chain) was sequenced in a study of shared clonotypes between healthy human individuals. Background on the study: The cohort comprised a couple of women and a few men. Their ages spanned 18 to 49 years.

Per germline, CDR1 SGHRS and CDR2 YFSETQ. The CDR3 spans 13 residues. Between the trimmed V and J ends, which lost 4 bases and 7 bases, there was a span of 11 bases. Every subset's genomic DNA went evenly onto several immunoSEQ plates. Profiled with immunoSEQ multiplex PCR; TCRdb holds only in-frame clones, not every one. The table lists over 2 million clones, 85% to 95% of them singletons. About this clone itself: The antigen remains unidentified.

The study, taken as a whole, reports: Researchers found naive subsets generally carried larger estimated richness than memory subsets. Between a few donors, naive CD4 clonotypes were shared at a level of about 5%.

The chain combines TRBV5-1 with TRBJ2-2; D unresolved. The sequenced material came from naive CD4+ T cells sorted from blood. This sample's subset: CD45RA+ positively selected. This receptor was identified in a man younger than 35 in good health. The CDR3 here is CASSVDINGELFF. CDR3 bases: TGCGCCAGCAGCGTAGACATCAACGGGGAGCTGTTTTTT. The whole variable domain, remainder taken from reference TRBV5-1 and TRBJ2-2, is KAGVTQTPRYLIKTRGQQVTLSCSPISGHRSVSWYQQTPGQGLQFLFEYFSETQRNKGNFPGRFSGRQFSNSRSEMNVSTLELGDSALYLCASSVDINGELFFGEGSRLTVL.